This record covers a single T cell receptor (beta chain). What it binds is unknown. This sample was included in a study of Ad26.COV2.S vaccination and SARS-CoV-2 variants. Study results and limitations: Placebo recipients and vaccine recipients were similar in non-spike TCR breadth.

Trimming removed 4 bases from V and 1 base from J, with 8 bases in between. Looked up from germline, CDR1 is SGHRS and CDR2 is YFSETQ. The CDR3 runs to 13 residues. Described treatment: 15 to 20 received Ad26.COV2.S at low or high dose, single or two shots; five or six received placebo; per-sample allocation not given. The study sampled participants on day 63 after the first vaccine or placebo injection. An adult aged 18-55 years in Boston served as the donor. The data were produced by immunoSEQ multiplex PCR, yet TCRdb's version contains in-frame clones alone and is incomplete. The sample has 350,000 to 400,000 clones; approximately 91% are singletons.

The sequencing here drew on peripheral blood, taken in a trial of Ad26.COV2.S vaccine versus placebo. This chain links TRBV5-1 with TRBJ1-1; a possible D gene is TRBD1 (5 bases). The receptor's source is a person aged 18-60 years who received the Ad26.COV2.S COVID-19 vaccine or a placebo. The CDR3 DNA sequence: TGCGCCAGCAGCGGGGCCGAGAACACTGAAGCTTTCTTT. This gives the protein CASSGAENTEAFF. Supplemented by reference TRBV5-1 and TRBJ1-1, the full variable domain reads KAGVTQTPRYLIKTRGQQVTLSCSPISGHRSVSWYQQTPGQGLQFLFEYFSETQRNKGNFPGRFSGRQFSNSRSEMNVSTLELGDSALYLCASSGAENTEAFFGQGTRLTVV.